Presented here are 26 T cell receptor beta chains from one specimen sequenced in a study of blood T cells in healthy people across ages (dated by TCRdb to 2015 to 2017). The library was produced with 5' RACE. The run used an Illumina HiSeq 2500. A second roughly 6 to 11 cycle PCR used a sample-barcoded 5' primer and a J-beta primer mix. TCRdb applied fastp at Q25 and MiXCR to the public reads, then kept only in-frame beta chains. Rows with a matching CDR3 protein are joined into one entry that keeps the most common DNA and genes. Here the sample has hundreds of thousands of distinct CDR3 sequences; 45% to 60% occur a single time. The ten largest clones take up roughly 13% of the sample. Sequenced material: blood. The receptors derive from a woman of 80 years or more in good health.

Ten or more counts support this clonotype. This chain joins TRBV9 and TRBJ2-3, with D perhaps matching TRBD2 (7 bases). The CDR3 is made up of 15 amino acids. Germline V gene lookup returns CDR1 SGDLS and CDR2 YYNGEE. V was cut by 2 bases and J by 0 bases, with 10 bases left in between. In nucleotides, the CDR3 is TGTGCCAGCAGCGTCGGGGGGCGCAGCACAGATACGCAGTATTTT. It translates to CASSVGGRSTDTQYF.

There are many counts of this clonotype. The V and J genes are TRBV7-3 and TRBJ2-1; tentatively, D is TRBD1 (5 bases). The V end was cut by 5 bases, the J end by 3 bases, with 14 bases between. Per germline, CDR1 SGHTA and CDR2 FQGTGA. This CDR3 is built from 15 residues. DNA for the CDR3: TGTGCCAGCAGCCAAGGGGCGGTCCTCTACAATGAGCAGTTCTTC. The encoded protein is CASSQGAVLYNEQFF.

The V and J genes are TRBV7-8 and TRBJ2-3, with 8 bases lining up with TRBD1. V lost 2 bases to trimming and J lost 2 bases; unmatched junction nucleotides: 3. Germline V gives CDR1 SGHVS, CDR2 FQNEAQ. The CDR3 loop spans 15 amino acids. The CDR3 DNA sequence: TGTGCCAGCAGCTTATCGACAGGGGCCACAGATACGCAGTATTTT. This gives the protein CASSLSTGATDTQYF.

This clonotype was detected only a few times. The genes are TRBV20-1 and TRBJ2-3; unclear D gene. This CDR3 comprises 11 residues. Germline CDR1 is DFQATT and CDR2 is SNEGSKA (reference sequence). CDR3 amino acids: CSGVLADTQYF. The CDR3 coding sequence is TGCAGCGGAGTGTTAGCAGATACGCAGTATTTT.

This clonotype has more than one count but fewer than ten. The chain employs TRBV7-8 and TRBJ2-2; 11 bases are a match to TRBD2. CDR1 and CDR2 (germline): SGHVS, FQNEAQ. With V trimmed by 2 bases and J by 4 bases, 6 bases remained unmatched. The CDR3 covers 17 residues. The CDR3 reads CASSLRGTSGFTGELFF. As DNA, the CDR3 is TGTGCCAGCAGCTTAAGGGGGACTAGCGGTTTCACCGGGGAGCTGTTTTTT.

The chain couples TRBV20-1 to TRBJ2-7, with D possibly TRBD1 on 6 matching bases. The V end was cut by 5 bases, the J end by 3 bases, with 20 bases between. The CDR3 is made up of 15 amino acids. Germline loops: CDR1 DFQATT, CDR2 SNEGSKA (reference sequence). DNA for the CDR3: TGCAGTGCTGGAAATCCGGACAGTCTTTTCTACGAGCAGTACTTC. Encoded protein: CSAGNPDSLFYEQYF.

CDR3 residues: CASSSPRQGLYNEQFF. For the CDR3, the DNA is TGCGCCAGCAGTTCCCCGCGACAGGGCCTCTACAATGAGCAGTTCTTC. V is TRBV10-1 and J is TRBJ2-1, with 7 bases that match TRBD1. CDR3 length: 16 residues. Germline V gives CDR1 WNHNN, CDR2 SYGVQD (reference sequence). The V segment lost 5 bases and the J segment 3 bases; nucleotides outside the gene matches: 10.

V gene TRBV20-1 combines with J gene TRBJ2-1; TRBD2 matches 11 bases. CDR3 length equals 14 residues. Trimming at V came to 1 base and at J to 12 bases, leaving 8 bases not matched to a gene. Germline V gene lookup returns CDR1 DFQATT and CDR2 SNEGSKA (reference sequence). CDR3 amino acids: CSARGTSGFHGQFF. The CDR3 DNA reads TGCAGTGCTAGAGGGACTAGCGGGTTCCATGGGCAGTTCTTC.

The chain combines TRBV12-3 or TRBV12-4 with TRBJ2-5; 8 bases map to TRBD2. The CDR3 is 15 residues long. Trimming removed 7 bases from V and 11 bases from J; junction bases left unmatched: 18. The CDR3 is CASNLEGAGVVEQYF. The CDR3 DNA follows: TGTGCCAGCAACCTTGAGGGAGCGGGAGTGGTTGAGCAGTACTTC.

The V and J genes are TRBV29-1 and TRBJ2-7, with unresolved D. The germline V gene has CDR1 SQVTM and CDR2 ANQGSEA. CDR3 size: 11 residues. The ends were cut back, 5 bases at V and 6 bases at J, with 11 bases in the middle. The DNA for the CDR3 is TGCAGCGTTATTTACGGGTTCGAGCAGTACTTC. Encoded protein: CSVIYGFEQYF.

In its sample, this clonotype was seen a few times. The CDR3 is CASSLAGVGGTQYF. As DNA, the CDR3 is TGTGCCAGCAGTCTAGCGGGAGTTGGGGGTACCCAGTACTTC. V gene TRBV28 combines with J gene TRBJ2-5; the match to TRBD2 covers 10 bases. This CDR3 region has 14 residues. From germline, CDR1 is MDHEN and CDR2 SYDVKM. The V segment lost 5 bases and the J segment 8 bases; nucleotides outside the gene matches: 8.

The chain couples TRBV6-2 or TRBV6-3 to TRBJ2-1, with D possibly called TRBD1 or TRBD2 (5 bases each). V dropped 7 bases and J dropped 1 base, with 11 bases sitting between them. The CDR3 sequence is 14 residues long. Germline V gene lookup returns CDR1 MNHEY and CDR2 SVGEGT. The CDR3 DNA reads as TGTGCCAGCACCGAGGGACCTTCCTACAATGAGCAGTTCTTC. This translates into CASTEGPSYNEQFF.

This clonotype was recorded at least ten times. The gene calls are TRBV5-4 and TRBJ1-2; D perhaps matches TRBD1 (6 bases). The length of the CDR3 is 15 residues. Germline assignment: CDR1 SGHNT and CDR2 YYREEE (reference sequence). V was clipped by 0 bases and J by 4 bases, with 13 bases between them. CDR3 loop: CASSLVGGPGYGYTF. In DNA, the CDR3 is TGTGCCAGCAGCTTGGTCGGGGGCCCGGGCTATGGCTACACCTTC. Based on the CDR3 plus reference TRBV5-4 and TRBJ1-2, the full variable domain is ETGVTQSPTHLIKTRGQQVTLRCSSQSGHNTVSWYQQALGQGPQFIFQYYREEENGRGNFPPRFSGLQFPNYSSELNVNALELDDSALYLCASSLVGGPGYGYTFGSGTRLTVV.

Worth noting for this clonotype: Given a much more abundant clone one base away, this may be a read error. The genes are TRBV12-3 or TRBV12-4 and TRBJ2-5, with D unresolved. The length of the CDR3 is 13 residues. Trimming stripped 2 bases from V and 7 bases from J, with 11 bases between. The CDR3 region is CASSLSSPRTQYF. As DNA, the CDR3 is TGTGCCAGCAGTTTAAGCAGCCCCAGGACCCAGTACTTC.

This chain connects TRBV5-1 to TRBJ2-1; no firm D call. The CDR3 runs 12 residues. The V gene's germline CDR1 is SGHRS and CDR2 YFSETQ. The V end was cut by 0 bases, the J end by 6 bases, with 4 bases between. The DNA for the CDR3 is TGCGCCAGCAGCTTGGTCCCCAATGAGCAGTTCTTC. Translating gives CASSLVPNEQFF.

This clonotype came up many times. One junction end does not reproduce the germline sequence, and a read error may be involved. V usage is TRBV20-1 and J usage is TRBJ2-7; either TRBD1 or TRBD2 may fit D (6 bases each). CDR1 is DFQATT, CDR2 SNEGSKA, per germline (reference sequence). The CDR3 length is 14 residues. The CDR3 nucleotides are TGCAGTGCGAGAGGGACTGGGACAAAGTACGAGCAGTACTTC. This sequence encodes CSARGTGTKYEQYF.

This clonotype was observed at least ten times. The rearrangement uses TRBV7-2 and TRBJ2-7; a weak D match, TRBD2 (5 bases). V was pared by 6 bases and J by 2 bases, with 11 bases between. In germline, CDR1 is SGHTA, CDR2 FQGNSA. The CDR3 is 13 amino acids. CDR3 coding DNA: TGTGCCAGCAGGCCGGGATTCCCCTACGAGCAGTACTTC. Protein product: CASRPGFPYEQYF.

This clonotype has a count of ten or more. This CDR3 reads CSARGSGWYNEQFF. The CDR3 DNA is TGCAGTGCTAGAGGGTCAGGGTGGTACAATGAGCAGTTCTTC. V usage is TRBV20-1 and J usage is TRBJ2-1, with D maybe TRBD1 (5 bases). Germline values: CDR1 DFQATT, CDR2 SNEGSKA (reference sequence). The V gene lost 1 base and the J gene lost 4 bases, with 11 bases spanning the gap. The CDR3 loop spans 14 amino acids.

Concerning this clonotype itself: A much larger clone lies a single base off, so this may be a read error. The chain is built from TRBV24-1 and TRBJ2-7; unclear D gene. This CDR3 region has 13 residues. Germline CDR1 is KGHDR and CDR2 is SFDVKD. Trimming removed 5 bases from V and 6 bases from J, with 13 bases in between. CDR3 nucleotide sequence: TGTGCCACCAGTGCCTCCCGACCAGGCGAGCAGTACTTC. Amino acid sequence: CATSASRPGEQYF.

The chain joins TRBV6-2 or TRBV6-3 to TRBJ2-4; possibly TRBD1 for D (5 bases). V was clipped by 6 bases and J by 13 bases, with 13 bases between them. In germline, CDR1 is MNHEY, CDR2 SVGEGT. The CDR3 sequence is 11 residues long. The CDR3 is CASSRIRQQYF. The DNA for the CDR3 is TGTGCCAGCAGCCGGATCAGACAGCAGTACTTC.

The table lists this clonotype with many counts. The chain employs TRBV12-3 or TRBV12-4 and TRBJ1-5; unclear D gene. The CDR3 is 12 residues long. Trimming took 3 bases from V and 10 from J, leaving 10 bases between them. The CDR3 reads CASSFGGGPQHF. DNA of the CDR3: TGTGCCAGCAGTTTTGGAGGAGGCCCCCAGCATTTT.

The chain joins TRBV12-3 or TRBV12-4 to TRBJ2-1; D remains unclear. This CDR3 comprises 17 residues. V was clipped by 5 bases and J by 7 bases, with 24 bases between them. Here the CDR3 reads CASSPLGRQFAGNEQFF. The CDR3 nucleotides read TGTGCCAGCAGTCCCCTCGGGCGGCAGTTCGCTGGTAATGAGCAGTTCTTC.

This clonotype has only a few counts. The chain carries TRBV7-2 and TRBJ2-2; 9 nucleotides agree with TRBD1. Germline values: CDR1 SGHTA, CDR2 FQGNSA. After removal of 5 bases from V and 4 bases from J, the junction contained 2 bases not matched to a gene. CDR3 length: 14 residues. The CDR3 spells CASSAQGATGELFF. As DNA, the CDR3 is TGTGCCAGCAGCGCACAGGGGGCCACCGGGGAGCTGTTTTTT.

This clonotype occurred once. The rearrangement joins TRBV9 to TRBJ2-3; TRBD2 agrees at 11 bases. Trimming took 4 bases from V and 1 from J; bases not matched to a gene: 5. Germline V lookup: CDR1 SGDLS, CDR2 YYNGEE. There are 16 residues in the CDR3. CDR3 loop: CASSPSGGLGTDTQYF. Here the CDR3 DNA reads TGTGCCAGCAGCCCTAGCGGGGGGCTTGGCACAGATACGCAGTATTTT.

The count of this clonotype is one. A much larger clone differs by one base, so this may be a read error. V is TRBV20-1 and J is TRBJ2-7; D is perhaps TRBD2 (5 bases). The CDR3 has 13 amino acids. The germline gives CDR1 DFQATT, CDR2 SNEGSKA (reference sequence). CDR3 residues: CSTRHDGSYEQYF. The CDR3 DNA sequence: TGCAGTACTAGACACGACGGATCCTACGAGCAGTACTTC.

With regard to this clonotype: Since a much larger clone is just one base distant, this may be a read error. This rearrangement joins TRBV7-6 to TRBJ2-7, with D perhaps matching TRBD2 (6 bases). The V and J ends lost 1 base and 7 bases respectively, with 14 bases between them. Germline V gene sequence: CDR1 SGHVS, CDR2 FNYEAQ. The CDR3 length is 14 residues. CDR3 DNA sequence: TGTGCCAGCAGCTTAGGTAGCGGACACAATGAGCAGTACTTC. Protein sequence: CASSLGSGHNEQYF.